Presented here are 24 T cell receptor beta chains from one specimen sequenced in a study of beta chain features in type 1 diabetes. The study reverse transcribed the entire isolated RNA, so it sequenced expressed TCRB transcripts. TCRdb's table, derived via immunoSEQ multiplex PCR, lists solely in-frame clones and lacks some. The sample has around 250,000 clones, roughly an eighth seen once. Study results and limitations: Shortening that was moderate but significant affected the TCRB CDR3s of Type 1 diabetes patients in all four CD4+ subsets.

Antigen specificity for these receptors is unknown. The material sequenced was naive CD4+ T cells from blood. These receptors originate from a young man with type 1 diabetes.

This clone was picked up a small number of times. This chain uses TRBV19 with TRBJ2-2, with TRBD2 identical over 11 bases. Germline-derived CDR1 and CDR2 are LNHDA and SQIVND (reference sequence). The V and J ends lost 8 bases and 3 bases, in that order; junction bases with no gene match: 2. This CDR3 contains 14 residues. The CDR3 here is CASGSGRDTGELFF. The CDR3 bases are TGTGCCAGTGGTAGCGGGAGGGACACCGGGGAGCTGTTTTTT.

This clone occurred a few times. The chain recombines TRBV5-1 with TRBJ2-3; 13 bases line up with TRBD2. J gave up 2 bases and V 5 bases, and 5 bases lay outside the gene matches. Germline-derived CDR1 and CDR2 are SGHRS and YFSETQ. The CDR3 runs to 16 residues. CDR3 sequence: CASRAGTSGDTDTQYF. CDR3 sequence (DNA): TGCGCCAGCAGGGCCGGGACTAGCGGGGACACAGATACGCAGTATTTT.

This clone has only a few counts. The chain joins TRBV13 to TRBJ1-2; maybe TRBD1 (6 bases). In germline, CDR1 is PRHDT, CDR2 FYEKMQ (reference sequence). The V end was cut by 5 bases, the J end by 6 bases, with 10 bases between. This CDR3 contains 12 residues. The DNA for the CDR3 is TGTGCCAGCAGCCCGGGGACAAATGGCTACACCTTC. Amino acids: CASSPGTNGYTF.

The chain uses TRBV5-1 and TRBJ2-7, with D unclear. The CDR3 covers 14 residues. V gave up 0 bases and J gave up 5 bases, with 12 bases separating them. CDR1 is SGHRS and CDR2 is YFSETQ in the germline V gene. The CDR3 DNA is TGCGCCAGCAGCTTGGGAATCCCCTTAGACGAGCAGTACTTC. It encodes CASSLGIPLDEQYF.

This clone turned up a few times. The chain joins TRBV5-4 to TRBJ2-1; D perhaps matches TRBD2 (6 bases). V lost 5 bases and J lost 1, with 13 bases in between. The CDR3 length is 15 residues. The germline V gene encodes CDR1 SGHNT and CDR2 YYREEE (reference sequence). This CDR3 reads CASSTSGGSYNEQFF. For the CDR3, the DNA is TGTGCCAGCAGTACCTCTGGAGGGTCCTACAATGAGCAGTTCTTC. Looking up the rest from reference TRBV5-4 and TRBJ2-1 gives the full variable domain: ETGVTQSPTHLIKTRGQQVTLRCSSQSGHNTVSWYQQALGQGPQFIFQYYREEENGRGNFPPRFSGLQFPNYSSELNVNALELDDSALYLCASSTSGGSYNEQFFGPGTRLTVL.

This rearrangement joins TRBV5-1 to TRBJ2-7, with 13 nucleotides matching TRBD2. Germline CDR1 is SGHRS and CDR2 is YFSETQ. The J segment lost 5 bases and the V segment lost 5 bases, leaving 13 bases of the junction unmatched. The CDR3 has 17 residues. The CDR3 reads CASSTDRRTSGRHEQYF. Written as DNA, the CDR3 is TGCGCCAGCAGTACTGATCGCCGGACTAGCGGGAGACACGAGCAGTACTTC.

The rearrangement uses TRBV18 and TRBJ2-1; D not resolved. The CDR3 has 14 amino acids. Germline values: CDR1 KGHSH, CDR2 LQKENI. V gave up 2 bases and J gave up 10 bases, with 15 bases separating them. The CDR3 sequence: CASSPLHSAAEQFF. As DNA, the CDR3 is TGTGCCAGCTCACCATTACATTCCGCCGCAGAGCAGTTCTTC. The variable domain in full, with the rest retrieved from reference TRBV18 and TRBJ2-1, is NAGVMQNPRHLVRRRGQEARLRCSPMKGHSHVYWYRQLPEEGLKFMVYLQKENIIDESGMPKERFSAEFPKEGPSILRIQQVVRGDSAAYFCASSPLHSAAEQFFGPGTRLTVL.

The genes are TRBV30 and TRBJ1-5; D perhaps matches TRBD1 (6 bases). Trimming left V 2 bases short and J 5 bases short, with 13 bases between. This CDR3 is built from 14 residues. Per the germline V gene, CDR1 is GTSNPN and CDR2 is SVGIG (reference sequence). DNA for the CDR3: TGTGCCTGGAGTCTCTCGACAGGAGATCAGCCCCAGCATTTT. This encodes CAWSLSTGDQPQHF.

This clone has a handful of counts. The rearrangement links TRBV4-1 to TRBJ2-7, with D unresolved. V was trimmed by 3 bases and J by 3 bases, leaving 15 bases between them. Germline V lookup: CDR1 MGHRA, CDR2 YSYEKL. This CDR3 spans 15 amino acids. The CDR3 sequence: CASSHSLRGGYEQYF. The CDR3 DNA reads TGCGCCAGCAGCCACTCCTTACGAGGTGGCTACGAGCAGTACTTC.

The table lists this clone with a few counts. The V call is TRBV29-1, the J call TRBJ1-1; possibly TRBD1 for D (5 bases). CDR1 and CDR2 (germline): SQVTM, ANQGSEA. The CDR3 is 11 amino acids. V gave up 3 bases and J gave up 10 bases, with 12 bases separating them. The DNA of the CDR3 is TGCAGCGTTGAGATTGCGGGGGGAGCTTTCTTT. Its translation is CSVEIAGGAFF.

This clone was seen more than once but under ten times. The chain has TRBV7-9 and TRBJ2-1; 9 bases fit TRBD2. There are 15 residues in the CDR3. Trimming took 1 base from V and 2 from J; bases not matched to a gene: 0. CDR1 is SEHNR, CDR2 FQNEAQ, per germline (reference sequence). CDR3 DNA sequence: TGTGCCAGCAGCTTAGGACTAGCGGCCTACAATGAGCAGTTCTTC. It yields the protein CASSLGLAAYNEQFF.

There are a few counts of this clone. The gene calls are TRBV7-6 and TRBJ2-7, with 8 positions matching TRBD1. Looked up from germline, CDR1 is SGHVS and CDR2 is FNYEAQ. The CDR3 has 14 residues. After removal of 5 bases from V and 0 bases from J, the junction contained 3 bases not matched to a gene. The CDR3 region has the DNA TGTGCCAGCAGCACCGGACAGGGCTCCTACGAGCAGTACTTC. This sequence encodes CASSTGQGSYEQYF.

The chain links TRBV7-9 to TRBJ2-5, with 12 bases fitting TRBD1. The CDR3 extends over 16 amino acids. Per the germline V gene, CDR1 is SEHNR and CDR2 is FQNEAQ (reference sequence). V was clipped by 4 bases and J by 4 bases; unmatched bases: 7. The CDR3 nucleotides are TGTGCCAGCAGCTCGAGGGGACAGGGGGCCCGAGAGACCCAGTACTTC. This codes for CASSSRGQGARETQYF.

This sequence joins TRBV4-3 and TRBJ2-1, with 12 bases identical to TRBD2. The V gene end was trimmed by 1 base and the J gene end by 9 bases; junction bases not matched to a gene: 7. Germline CDR1 is LGHNA and CDR2 is YSLEER. The CDR3 covers 16 residues. The CDR3 reads CASSQGLAGVYGEQFF. The CDR3, as DNA: TGCGCCAGCAGCCAAGGACTAGCGGGAGTTTACGGTGAGCAGTTCTTC.

This clone was recorded a few times. The chain is built from TRBV6-1 and TRBJ1-2; TRBD1 might be the D (6 bases). This CDR3 has 12 residues. The germline gives CDR1 MNHNS, CDR2 SASEGT. V lost 8 bases to trimming and J lost 7 bases, with 14 bases between them. The CDR3 reads CASGNYRVGYTF. The CDR3, as DNA: TGTGCCAGCGGGAACTACAGGGTTGGCTACACCTTC.

CDR3 bases: TGCACCAGCAGCCGATTACAGGGAAACATTCAGTACTTC. Protein product: CTSSRLQGNIQYF. V and J are TRBV1 and TRBJ2-4; TRBD1 is taken as the D call from the table, unchecked against the DNA. TRBV1 is assigned pseudogene status. CDR3 size: 13 residues.

J is TRBJ2-1 and V is TRBV7-2; D is perhaps TRBD2 (5 bases). Trimming shortened V by 1 base and J by 10 bases, and 14 bases separated the two germline ends. The V gene's germline CDR1 is SGHTA and CDR2 FQGNSA. The length of the CDR3 is 14 residues. The CDR3 spells CASSLVRRADEQFF. DNA for the CDR3: TGTGCCAGCAGCTTAGTGAGGCGGGCGGACGAGCAGTTCTTC.

As regards this clone: The sample contains more than one DNA sequence encoding this CDR3. The J gene is TRBJ2-1, the V gene TRBV5-1; the match to TRBD2 covers 7 bases. Per germline, CDR1 SGHRS and CDR2 YFSETQ. Losses at the gene ends were 0 bases for V and 0 bases for J; bases not matched to a gene: 0. The CDR3 length is 15 residues. CDR3 coding DNA: TGCGCCAGCAGCTTGGCTAGCGGCTCCTACAATGAGCAGTTCTTC. Amino acid sequence: CASSLASGSYNEQFF.

The CDR3 is CASSSYSNTGELFF. DNA for the CDR3: TGTGCCAGCAGCTCGTACTCGAACACCGGGGAGCTGTTTTTT. This chain links TRBV13 with TRBJ2-2, with no clear D. V was clipped by 4 bases and J by 0 bases, with 6 bases between them. The CDR3 is 14 residues long. Germline CDR1 is PRHDT and CDR2 is FYEKMQ (reference sequence).

CDR3 in amino acids: CASSPNRGLGELFF. CDR3 nucleotide sequence: TGTGCCAGCTCACCGAACAGGGGGCTCGGGGAGCTGTTTTTT. The chain recombines TRBV18 with TRBJ2-2; 9 bases agree with TRBD1. This CDR3 comprises 14 residues. The germline V gene encodes CDR1 KGHSH and CDR2 LQKENI. The trim removed 3 bases at V and 7 bases at J, leaving 3 bases unmatched.

This clone was seen a handful of times. The chain links TRBV6-6 to TRBJ1-1, with D tentatively TRBD1 (6 bases). The V and J ends lost 4 bases and 1 base respectively, with 10 bases between them. This CDR3 is built from 14 residues. Germline loops: CDR1 MNHNY, CDR2 SVGAGI (reference sequence). CDR3 protein: CASSSQGENTEAFF. As DNA, the CDR3 is TGTGCCAGCAGTTCACAGGGCGAGAACACTGAAGCTTTCTTT.

This clone was seen more than once but under ten times. This chain joins TRBV28 and TRBJ2-5, with a possible D match to TRBD2 (6 bases). The germline V gene has CDR1 MDHEN and CDR2 SYDVKM. There are 13 residues in the CDR3. The V end lost 7 bases, the J end lost 5 bases, and 14 bases lay between the germline ends. In nucleotides, the CDR3 is TGTGCCAGCACCACGGGGGTCCCGGAGACCCAGTACTTC. It specifies CASTTGVPETQYF.

This clone was counted only a few times. The rearrangement uses TRBV5-4 and TRBJ2-2, with 7 bases lining up with TRBD1. Trimming removed 1 base from V and 5 bases from J; junction bases left unmatched: 8. From germline, CDR1 is SGHNT and CDR2 YYREEE (reference sequence). The CDR3 is 16 amino acids. DNA for the CDR3: TGTGCCAGCAGCTTGAACAGGGGAGCAGGAACCGGGGAGCTGTTTTTT. Protein sequence: CASSLNRGAGTGELFF.

This clone was detected a few times. This chain connects TRBV25-1 to TRBJ1-5; 7 bases fit TRBD1. J lost 6 bases, V lost 2 bases, and 7 bases had no gene match. The germline V gene has CDR1 MGHDK and CDR2 SYGVNS. The CDR3 length is 15 residues. The CDR3 nucleotides are TGTGCCAGCAGTGAAGACAGGGTCGGGGTTCAGCCCCAGCATTTT. It codes for CASSEDRVGVQPQHF.